This T cell receptor (beta chain) was identified during a study of cytomegalovirus exposure and HLA in healthy donors. The study's findings and limits: There were some V segments, including TRBV6-2 and TRBV6-3, excluded as indistinguishable. The investigators catalogued 164 TCR beta chains as cytomegalovirus-associated.

Of note for this clone: As yet, its antigen is unknown.

The CDR3 runs 15 residues. Germline-derived CDR1 and CDR2 are MNHEY and SMNVEV (reference sequence). V was cut by 3 bases and J by 5 bases, with 16 bases left in between. Primers included in the PCR were 60 Vbeta and 13 Jbeta primers. The data were produced by immunoSEQ multiplex PCR, yet TCRdb's version contains in-frame clones alone and is incomplete. The repertoire holds approximately 150,000 clones, with around 68% as singletons. The sample was PBMCs. This receptor was taken from a man aged 25 to 45 in good health and CMV-seropositive. The chain is built from TRBV27 and TRBJ1-1; a weak D match, TRBD1 (5 bases). CDR3 in DNA: TGTGCCAGCAGTTTTTCAGCCGGGGGGTTGACTGAAGCTTTCTTT. Translated, it gives CASSFSAGGLTEAFF.